What follows are 3 T cell receptor beta chains derived from one specimen sequenced in a study of shared clonotypes between healthy human individuals. The naive CD8 population came from CD45RO-negative cells selected for CCR7, without terminally differentiated effector memory CD45RA+ cells. Assay used: immunoSEQ multiplex PCR; TCRdb lists only in-frame clones, some missing. The sample holds about 820,000 clones, approximately 92% seen once. Sequencing was carried out using naive CD8+ T cells sorted from blood. These receptors all come from a man aged 25-40 years in good health.

CDR3 DNA sequence: TGCGCCAGCAGGCCTAATGATGACTCCTACAATGAGCAGTTCTTC. This codes for CASRPNDDSYNEQFF. The rearrangement links TRBV10-2 to TRBJ2-1; D is unclear. This CDR3 has 15 residues. Germline CDR1 WSHSY, CDR2 SAAADI. V was pared by 6 bases and J by 0 bases, with 12 bases between.

The J gene is TRBJ2-2, the V gene TRBV19, with D unclear. V dropped 10 bases and J dropped 1 base, with 7 bases sitting between them. The CDR3 has 12 residues. Germline V gives CDR1 LNHDA, CDR2 SQIVND (reference sequence). The CDR3 here is CAIYGNTGELFF. The CDR3 coding sequence is TGTGCCATCTACGGGAACACCGGGGAGCTGTTTTTT.

This rearrangement joins TRBV2 to TRBJ2-7, with D perhaps TRBD1 (5 bases). Between the trimmed V and J ends, which lost 6 bases and 6 bases, there was a span of 12 bases. The CDR3 sequence is 12 residues long. Germline CDR1 is SNHLY and CDR2 is FYNNEI. CDR3 sequence: CASRSGASEQYF. CDR3 nucleotide sequence: TGTGCCAGCAGGAGTGGGGCCTCCGAGCAGTACTTC.